This T cell receptor beta chain was documented in a study of post-analysis software for immune sequencing data (dated by TCRdb to the mid-2010s). Regarding the study in general: Recorded disease courses included relapsing-remitting, secondary progressive and progressive-relapsing multiple sclerosis, with some patients lacking subtype annotation. Patient repertoires were compared against 11 previously published healthy control repertoires from donors aged 6 to 25 years. A subset of samples was prepared in parallel using single-end sample barcoding, then pooled and co-amplified after Illumina adapter ligation. Broader findings and caveats from the paper: Normalized Chao1 diversity was significantly lower in multiple sclerosis patients than controls, suggesting substantial peripheral T-cell clonal expansion. The multiple sclerosis patient group was slightly younger than the control group. Patients showed significantly higher frequencies than controls for about five TRBV segments, among them TRBV5-6, TRBV5-1 and TRBV20-1. Direct clustering with F measure showed strong co-clustering of samples prepared in the same batch, prompting a batch-effect correction.

Library preparation employed PCR. Sequencing instrument: Illumina HiSeq 2500. To reduce PCR and sequencing biases, unique molecular identifiers were incorporated into the TCR beta cDNA libraries. About 500,000 cDNA molecules were obtained for every 1 to 10 million input T cells, so each molecule roughly corresponded to one T cell. The patient libraries were prepared and sequenced with the same protocol used for the earlier healthy control dataset. Samples belonging to the same batch were prepared together, multiplexed and sequenced on a shared HiSeq lane. As for the original processing: Raw barcoded reads were processed with MIGEC, discarding single-read molecular identifier groups before consensus assembly and CDR3 extraction. VDJtools was used for post-analysis of the clonotype tables, and diversity was normalized by down-sampling every dataset to the size of the smallest sample. Repertoire overlap clustering matched CDR3 amino acid but not nucleotide sequences to correct batch-related cross-sample contamination. TCRdb's own reprocessing of the public reads used fastp at Q25 and MiXCR and kept productive beta chains. Merged by CDR3 protein, the rows form single entries marked with the most common genes and DNA. The V and J calls reflect TCRdb's pipeline rather than the authors' work. The sample contains hundreds of thousands of distinct CDR3 sequences, 45% of them found a single time. The top ten hold about 12% of the sample.

This clonotype has more than one count but fewer than ten. Which antigen it targets is not known. An end of the junction does not agree with germline; a read error may underlie this. TCR beta repertoires were profiled from peripheral blood of 10 to 15 young patients with multiple sclerosis to demonstrate the VDJtools post-analysis software. The multiple sclerosis patients were children and adolescents ranging in age from roughly 6 to 16 years. Based on the germline V gene (reference sequence), the CDR1 and CDR2 sequences are LNHDA and SQIVND. Measured from the cysteine to the phenylalanine, the CDR3 is 13 residues long. The kept DNA is CDR3 alone, 39 bases in frame from the first base.

The receptor's source is a girl aged 10 to 17 with multiple sclerosis. The sequencing sample was made of blood. This receptor chain uses TRBV19 and TRBJ2-4, with the D gene not clear enough to name. The DNA end is more similar to TRBJ2-7, so the J call may be wrong. For the CDR3, the sequence is CASSISTSDEQYF. The nucleotide sequence reads as follows: TGTGCCAGTAGTATATCGACCTCCGACGAGCAGTACTTC.